Here is one T cell receptor (beta chain) with its context. The antigen is not known. At one boundary the junction diverges from the germline segment, which might be a read error. CDR3 length: 15 residues. The germline gives CDR1 MGHRA, CDR2 YSYEKL. This specimen belongs to a study of response to subunit inactivated influenza vaccine. Using its own MiXCR run on the RT-PCR reads, TCRdb lists one record per CDR3 protein. The sample lists around 850,000 distinct CDR3 sequences, less than 20% occurring once. General study results and limits: Few new T cells, the authors suggested, are recruited by each seasonal influenza vaccination.

The V and J genes are TRBV4-1 and TRBJ2-1, with D perhaps matching TRBD2 (6 bases). Sequencing used PBMCs from blood, obtained around 5 days after vaccination. The TCR sequence derives from a man aged 50-60 years who received an inactivated influenza vaccine. CDR3 sequence reads: CAGSQFGGKVGEQFF. The CDR3 coding sequence is TGCGCCGGCAGCCAATTTGGAGGGAAGGTTGGTGAGCAGTTCTTC.